This TCR beta chain was recovered during a study of identifying expanded T cells in peripheral blood (dated by TCRdb to between 2018 and 2021). For the wider study: Separate aliquots of the same genomic DNA pool were sequenced to produce technical replicates, and four replicates were compared in pairs. Overall study results and their limits: Variance in clone template counts between two-week samples significantly increased with total template count across all healthy donors. Across all healthy-donor time intervals, the beta-binomial model significantly cut both the number of clones called differentially abundant and the false-positive rate. The binomial model flagged approximately 1.1 differentially abundant clones between technical replicates but about 16.4 over approximately 2 weeks and 18 to 20 over roughly 4 weeks. The authors expected that over much longer intervals, such as months to years, biological variance in healthy repertoires might increase even further.

V lost 2 bases and J lost 14 bases, and the count of bases not matched to a germline gene is 4. Including cysteine and phenylalanine, the CDR3 has 12 amino acids. Of the read, only the CDR3 DNA is kept; its 36 bases are in frame from base 1. Per the germline V gene, SGHAT is the CDR1 and FQNNGV is the CDR2. TCRbeta CDR3 regions were profiled with the immunoSEQ Assay using bias-controlled multiplex PCR amplification of genomic DNA. In the original analysis: The absolute abundance of each unique TCRbeta CDR3 region was quantified after sequences were collapsed and filtered. Two models were used to test differential abundance: a binomial model (Fisher-equivalent) and a beta-binomial model that adds time-dependent variance fitted from healthy donors. Any clone with fewer than 5 combined templates was excluded, and a clone was called differentially abundant if its Benjamini-Hochberg FDR was below 0.01. Using the form v = (b*log(k)+a)^2, the beta-binomial variance was modeled as a function of the total template count across the two samples. TCRdb stores this immuneACCESS table with in-frame sequences only. Part of the clones is absent; in the studies checked, under half of the shortfall reflects unresolved V genes, and no reason is known for the rest. The V and J calls and the clone size are those of that table, but D and trimming were determined from the DNA. This sample lists roughly 84,000 clones; approximately 90% were detected once. The ten largest clonotypes hold 7.3% of the sample.

During the collection period, no infections or other immune events were recorded for the healthy donors. Time-dependent variance in a beta-binomial model of T-cell clone differential abundance was calibrated using healthy-donor blood repertoires as a training cohort. The training cohort comprised 10 healthy donors, 3 female and 7 male. Donor ages ranged from about 29 to 65 years, with an average of about 40 years. Whole blood from each healthy donor was obtained from a commercial supplier and was collected at three time points approximately 15 days apart. Genomic DNA was extracted from unsorted whole blood for immunosequencing. To note about this clone: This clone's antigen is unknown. Base quality data are lacking; no much larger clone is found one base away.

Specimen: blood. This receptor was identified in a person aged 18 to 75 in good health. The sequence joins TRBV11-2 to TRBJ1-4; 8 bases in between match TRBD1. The CDR3 here reads CASSLQGARLFF. At the DNA level, the sequence is TGTGCCAGCAGCTTACAGGGGGCAAGGCTGTTTTTT.